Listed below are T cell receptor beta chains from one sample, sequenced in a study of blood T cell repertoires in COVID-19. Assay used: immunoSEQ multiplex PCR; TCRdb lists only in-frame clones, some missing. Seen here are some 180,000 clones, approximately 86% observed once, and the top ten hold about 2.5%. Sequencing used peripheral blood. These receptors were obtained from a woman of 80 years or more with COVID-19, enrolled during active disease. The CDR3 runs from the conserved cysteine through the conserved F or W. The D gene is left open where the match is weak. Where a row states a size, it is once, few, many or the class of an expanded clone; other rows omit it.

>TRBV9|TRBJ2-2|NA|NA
TGTGCCAGCAGTGCGGGACCCGGGGAGCTGTTTTTT
CASSAGPGELFF
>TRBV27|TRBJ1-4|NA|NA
TGTGCCAGCAGCGGGACGGGACAATTGTTTTTT
CASSGTGQLFF
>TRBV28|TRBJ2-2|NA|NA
TGTGCCAGCAGGAGAAGATTGTTAGGGGATTTCACCGGGGAGCTGTTTTTT
CASRRRLLGDFTGELFF
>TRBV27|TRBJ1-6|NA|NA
TGTGCCAGCAGTAGTCGGGGTATCGATAATTCACCCCTCCACTTT
CASSSRGIDNSPLHF
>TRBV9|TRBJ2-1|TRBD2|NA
TGTGCCAGCAGCCCGCGGGCGGGAGGGCCGGCTGAGCAGTTCTTC
CASSPRAGGPAEQFF
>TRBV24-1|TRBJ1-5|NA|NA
TGTGCCACCAGCCAAACAGGGACCGGACAGCCCCAGCATTTT
CATSQTGTGQPQHF
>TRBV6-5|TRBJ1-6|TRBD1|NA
TGTGCCAGCAGACGGACAGGGGGCGCTTCACCCCTCCACTTT
CASRRTGGASPLHF
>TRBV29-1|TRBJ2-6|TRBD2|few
TGCAGCGTTGGCCTTGGGACTAGTGTATCTGGGGCCAACGTCCTGACTTTC
CSVGLGTSVSGANVLTF
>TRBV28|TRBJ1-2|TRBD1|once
TGTGCCAGCAGTCGCGGACAGGGGAAGGAGGGCTACACCTTC
CASSRGQGKEGYTF
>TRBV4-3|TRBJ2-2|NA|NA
TGCGCCAGCAGCCATGATAGCGGATCTAACACCGGGGAGCTGTTTTTT
CASSHDSGSNTGELFF
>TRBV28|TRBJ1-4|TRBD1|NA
TGTGCCAGCAGTTTTAGTCCGGGACAGGCCGCCTTAGGAGAAAAACTGTTTTTT
CASSFSPGQAALGEKLFF
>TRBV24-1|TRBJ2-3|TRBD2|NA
TGTGCCACCAGTGATCCCCCCCGTCCAGCGGGGCTAGAAAATAGCACAGATACGCAGTATTTT
CATSDPPRPAGLENSTDTQYF
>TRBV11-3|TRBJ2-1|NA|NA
TGTGCCAGCAGCACGCCCCCTAATGCCGAGCAGTTCTTC
CASSTPPNAEQFF
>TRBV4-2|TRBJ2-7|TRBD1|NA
TGTGCCAGCAGCCAATCGGACAGGAGCTCCTACGAGCAGTACTTC
CASSQSDRSSYEQYF
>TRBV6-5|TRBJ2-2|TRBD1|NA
TGTGCCAGCAGTTACCAGGGGGTCCTCACCGGGGAGCTGTTTTTT
CASSYQGVLTGELFF
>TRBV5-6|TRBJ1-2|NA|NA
TGTGCCAGCAGCTTGGCCGGGAGGCTGGGCTACACCTTC
CASSLAGRLGYTF
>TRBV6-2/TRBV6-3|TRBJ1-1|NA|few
TGTGCCAGCAGTTACTGGGCCAGGGCGAACACTGAAGCTTTCTTT
CASSYWARANTEAFF
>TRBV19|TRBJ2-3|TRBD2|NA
TGTGCCAGTAGTTCCCAAGCGGGAGAAGATACGCAGTATTTT
CASSSQAGEDTQYF
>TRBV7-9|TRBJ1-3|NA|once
TGTGCCAGCAGCTTTGGGGCACCTGGAAACACCATATATTTT
CASSFGAPGNTIYF
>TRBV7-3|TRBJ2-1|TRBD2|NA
TGTGCCAGCAGTTTAGCGGGGATCAATGAGCAGTTCTTC
CASSLAGINEQFF
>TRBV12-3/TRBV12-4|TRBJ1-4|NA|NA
TGTGCCAGCAGTTCCTCGGGGGACGGAAAACTGTTTTTT
CASSSSGDGKLFF
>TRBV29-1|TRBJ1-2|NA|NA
TGCAGCGTTTGGGGCAGCGATGGCTACACCTTC
CSVWGSDGYTF
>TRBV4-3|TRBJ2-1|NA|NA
TGCGCCAGCAGCCAAGGGGTTGGCAGGGCTACCTACAATGAGCAGTTCTTC
CASSQGVGRATYNEQFF
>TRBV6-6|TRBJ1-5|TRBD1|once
TGTGCCACCACAGGGGATAGCAATCAGCCCCAGCATTTT
CATTGDSNQPQHF
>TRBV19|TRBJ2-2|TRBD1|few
TGTGCCAGTAATTCCGGGACAGGATGGACCGGGGAGCTGTTTTTT
CASNSGTGWTGELFF
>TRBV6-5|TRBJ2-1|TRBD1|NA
TGTGCCAGCGACAGGGGGCTCTCCAATGAGCAGTTCTTC
CASDRGLSNEQFF
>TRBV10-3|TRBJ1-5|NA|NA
TGTGCCATCAGTGATCAGGGTCTTAGCAATCAGCCCCAGCATTTT
CAISDQGLSNQPQHF
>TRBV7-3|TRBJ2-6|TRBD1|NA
TGTGCCAGCAGCCGACAGGGACCGACCCCGTCTTCTGGGGCCAACGTCCTGACTTTC
CASSRQGPTPSSGANVLTF
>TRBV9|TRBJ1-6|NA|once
TGTGCCAGCAGCGTAACTTCGGGGAGGGGAGATTCACCCCTCCACTTT
CASSVTSGRGDSPLHF
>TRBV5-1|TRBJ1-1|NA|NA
TGCGCCAGCAGTTCACAGGGTGGAAAAACTGAAGCTTTCTTT
CASSSQGGKTEAFF
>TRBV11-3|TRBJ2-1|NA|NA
TGTGCCAGCAGCTTGGACGGGAGTCGGAATGAGCAGTTCTTC
CASSLDGSRNEQFF
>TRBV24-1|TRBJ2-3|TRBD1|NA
TGTGCCACCGGGGAGGACAGGGGAGGTGGAGATACGCAGTATTTT
CATGEDRGGGDTQYF
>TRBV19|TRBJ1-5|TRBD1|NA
TGTGCCAGTATCCCTAGGGGGCTGGGTTCGGCCCAGCATTTT
CASIPRGLGSAQHF
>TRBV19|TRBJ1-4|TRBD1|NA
TGTGCCAGTAGGACCGGGACAGTTTCTAATGAAAAACTGTTTTTT
CASRTGTVSNEKLFF
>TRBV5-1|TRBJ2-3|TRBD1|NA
TGCGCCAGCAGCCGTCCTAAGGACAGGGGAAGCACAGATACGCAGTATTTT
CASSRPKDRGSTDTQYF
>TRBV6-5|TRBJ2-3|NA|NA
TGTGCCAGCCAGATGGGACCGGGGGCAGATACGCAGTATTTT
CASQMGPGADTQYF
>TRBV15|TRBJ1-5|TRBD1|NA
TGTGCCACCAGCAGGGGACAGTCCAATCAGCCCCAGCATTTT
CATSRGQSNQPQHF
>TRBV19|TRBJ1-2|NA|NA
TGTGCCAGTAGCAGGCTGGATGGCTACACCTTC
CASSRLDGYTF
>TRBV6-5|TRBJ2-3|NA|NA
TGTGCCAGCAGTTACTCCGACAGGGGAGGGACAGATACGCAGTATTTT
CASSYSDRGGTDTQYF
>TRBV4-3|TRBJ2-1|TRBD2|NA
TGCGCCAGCAGCCTCGTAGCGGGGGACGCTGAGCAGTTCTTC
CASSLVAGDAEQFF
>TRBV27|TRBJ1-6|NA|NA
TGTGCCAGCAGTTTCAGGGGTCCTGGTTCACCCCTCCACTTT
CASSFRGPGSPLHF
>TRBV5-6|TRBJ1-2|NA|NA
TGTGCCAGCAGCTTGGCGTCGGGAGGCTACACCTTC
CASSLASGGYTF